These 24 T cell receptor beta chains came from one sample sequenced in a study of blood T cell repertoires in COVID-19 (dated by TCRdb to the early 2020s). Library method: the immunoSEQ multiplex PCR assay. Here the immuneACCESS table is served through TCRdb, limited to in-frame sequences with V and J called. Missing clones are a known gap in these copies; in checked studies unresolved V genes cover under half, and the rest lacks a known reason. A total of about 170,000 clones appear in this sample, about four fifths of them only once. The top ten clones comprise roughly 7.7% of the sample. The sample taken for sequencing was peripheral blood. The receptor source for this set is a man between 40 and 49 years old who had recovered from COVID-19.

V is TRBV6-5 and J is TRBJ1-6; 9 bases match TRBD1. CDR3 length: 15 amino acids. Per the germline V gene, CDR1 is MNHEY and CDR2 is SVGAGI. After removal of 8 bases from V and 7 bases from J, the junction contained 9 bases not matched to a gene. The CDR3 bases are TGTGCCAGCTCCGGGACAGGGATGGGAAATTCACCCCTCCACTTT. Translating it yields CASSGTGMGNSPLHF.

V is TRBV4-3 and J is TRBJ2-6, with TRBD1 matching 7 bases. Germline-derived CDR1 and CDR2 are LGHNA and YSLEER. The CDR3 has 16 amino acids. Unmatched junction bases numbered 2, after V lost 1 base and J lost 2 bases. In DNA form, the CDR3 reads TGCGCCAGCAGCCAAGCCCAGGGGGCTGGGGCCAACGTCCTGACTTTC. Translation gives CASSQAQGAGANVLTF.

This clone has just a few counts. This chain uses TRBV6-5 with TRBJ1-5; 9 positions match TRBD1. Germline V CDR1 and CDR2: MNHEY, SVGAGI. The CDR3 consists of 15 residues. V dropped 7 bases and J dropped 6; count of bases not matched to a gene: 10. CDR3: CASTKTTGGGQPQHF. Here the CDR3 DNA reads TGTGCCAGCACGAAAACTACAGGGGGCGGTCAGCCCCAGCATTTT.

The CDR3 loop reads CASVRDTLSYEQYF. CDR3 nucleotide sequence: TGTGCCAGCGTTCGGGACACGCTCTCCTACGAGCAGTACTTC. The rearrangement joins TRBV6-5 to TRBJ2-7; D possibly corresponds to TRBD1 (6 bases). V lost 8 bases and J 0 bases, leaving 14 bases between the germline ends. This CDR3 spans 14 amino acids. Germline CDR1 is MNHEY and CDR2 is SVGAGI.

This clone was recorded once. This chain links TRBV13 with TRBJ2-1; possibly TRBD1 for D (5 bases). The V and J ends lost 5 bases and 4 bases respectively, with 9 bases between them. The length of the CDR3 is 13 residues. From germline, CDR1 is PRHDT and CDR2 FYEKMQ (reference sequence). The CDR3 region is CASSDRQYNEQFF. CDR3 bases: TGTGCCAGCAGCGACCGACAGTACAATGAGCAGTTCTTC.

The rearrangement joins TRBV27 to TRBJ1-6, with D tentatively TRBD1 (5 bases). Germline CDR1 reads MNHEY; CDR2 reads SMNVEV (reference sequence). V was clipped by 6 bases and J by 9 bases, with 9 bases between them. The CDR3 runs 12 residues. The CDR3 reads CASSTQGSPLHF. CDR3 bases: TGTGCCAGCAGCACTCAGGGTTCACCCCTCCACTTT.

CDR3 coding DNA: TGTGCCAGCAGTGTCGGGGAGAACACTGAAGCTTTCTTT. Residues: CASSVGENTEAFF. The V gene is TRBV2, the J gene TRBJ1-1; D call uncertain. Germline V gene data show CDR1 as SNHLY and CDR2 as FYNNEI. The CDR3 sequence is 13 residues long. The V end lost 4 bases, the J end lost 1 base, and 7 bases lay between the germline ends.

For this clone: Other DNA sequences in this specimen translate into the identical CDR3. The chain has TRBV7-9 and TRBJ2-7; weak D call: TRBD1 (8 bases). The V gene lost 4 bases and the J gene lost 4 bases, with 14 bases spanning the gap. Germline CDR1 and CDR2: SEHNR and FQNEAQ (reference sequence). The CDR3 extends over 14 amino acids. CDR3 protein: CASSYDRGGYEQYF. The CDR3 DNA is TGTGCCAGCAGCTACGACAGGGGAGGGTACGAGCAGTACTTC.

The CDR3 DNA reads TGTGCCAGCAGCTACGGAGAGAGGGCGCACACTGAAGCTTTCTTT. Amino acid sequence: CASSYGERAHTEAFF. V is TRBV7-9 and J is TRBJ1-1, with D hard to call. Per germline, CDR1 SEHNR and CDR2 FQNEAQ (reference sequence). The CDR3 totals 15 residues. Trimming removed 4 bases at V and 3 bases at J, with 15 bases between. Looking up the rest from reference TRBV7-9 and TRBJ1-1 gives the full variable domain: DTGVSQNPRHKITKRGQNVTFRCDPISEHNRLYWYRQTLGQGPEFLTYFQNEAQLEKSRLLSDRFSAERPKGSFSTLEIQRTEQGDSAMYLCASSYGERAHTEAFFGQGTRLTVV.

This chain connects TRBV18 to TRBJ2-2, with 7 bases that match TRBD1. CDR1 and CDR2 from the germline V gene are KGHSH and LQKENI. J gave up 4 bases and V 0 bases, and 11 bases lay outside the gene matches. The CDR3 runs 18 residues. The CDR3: CASSPPVTGQRFTGELFF. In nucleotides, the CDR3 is TGTGCCAGCTCACCACCCGTTACGGGACAGAGGTTCACCGGGGAGCTGTTTTTT.

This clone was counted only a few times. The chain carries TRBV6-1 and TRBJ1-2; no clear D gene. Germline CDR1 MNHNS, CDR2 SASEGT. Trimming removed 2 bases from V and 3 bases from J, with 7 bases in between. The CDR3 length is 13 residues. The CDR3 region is CASSESPYYGYTF. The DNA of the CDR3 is TGTGCCAGCAGTGAATCTCCCTACTATGGCTACACCTTC.

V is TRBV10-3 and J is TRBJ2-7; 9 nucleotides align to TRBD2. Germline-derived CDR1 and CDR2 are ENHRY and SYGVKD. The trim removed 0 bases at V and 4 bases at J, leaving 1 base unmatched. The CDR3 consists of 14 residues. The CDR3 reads CAISESSGSYEQYF. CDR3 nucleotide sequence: TGTGCCATCAGTGAGTCTAGCGGGAGTTACGAGCAGTACTTC.

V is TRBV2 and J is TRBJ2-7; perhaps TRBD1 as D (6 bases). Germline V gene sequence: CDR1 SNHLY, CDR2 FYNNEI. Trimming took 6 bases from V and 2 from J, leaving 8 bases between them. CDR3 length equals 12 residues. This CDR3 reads CASRQGPYEQYF. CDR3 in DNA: TGTGCCAGCAGGCAGGGGCCCTACGAGCAGTACTTC.

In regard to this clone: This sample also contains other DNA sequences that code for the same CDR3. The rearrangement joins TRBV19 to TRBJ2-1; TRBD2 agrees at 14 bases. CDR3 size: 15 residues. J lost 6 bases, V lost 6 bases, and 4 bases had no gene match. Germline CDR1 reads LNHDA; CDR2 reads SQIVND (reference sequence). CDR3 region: CASSIGLAGGNEQFF. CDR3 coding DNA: TGTGCCAGTAGCATCGGACTAGCGGGAGGCAATGAGCAGTTCTTC. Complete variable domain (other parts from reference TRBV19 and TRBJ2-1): DGGITQSPKYLFRKEGQNVTLSCEQNLNHDAMYWYRQDPGQGLRLIYYSQIVNDFQKGDIAEGYSVSREKKESFPLTVTSAQKNPTAFYLCASSIGLAGGNEQFFGPGTRLTVL.

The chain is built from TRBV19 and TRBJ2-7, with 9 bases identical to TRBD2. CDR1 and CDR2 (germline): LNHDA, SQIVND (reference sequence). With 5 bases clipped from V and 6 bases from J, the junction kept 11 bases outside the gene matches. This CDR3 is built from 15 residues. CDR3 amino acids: CASSPSISGRGEQYF. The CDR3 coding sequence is TGTGCCAGTAGTCCAAGTATTAGCGGGAGAGGCGAGCAGTACTTC.

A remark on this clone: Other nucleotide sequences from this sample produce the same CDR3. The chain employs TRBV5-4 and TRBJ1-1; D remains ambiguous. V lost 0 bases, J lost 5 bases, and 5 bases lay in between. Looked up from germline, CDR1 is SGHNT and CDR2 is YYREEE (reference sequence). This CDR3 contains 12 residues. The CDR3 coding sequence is TGTGCCAGCAGCTTGGACGGGACTGAAGCTTTCTTT. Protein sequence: CASSLDGTEAFF. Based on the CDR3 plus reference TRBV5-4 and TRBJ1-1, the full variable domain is ETGVTQSPTHLIKTRGQQVTLRCSSQSGHNTVSWYQQALGQGPQFIFQYYREEENGRGNFPPRFSGLQFPNYSSELNVNALELDDSALYLCASSLDGTEAFFGQGTRLTVV.

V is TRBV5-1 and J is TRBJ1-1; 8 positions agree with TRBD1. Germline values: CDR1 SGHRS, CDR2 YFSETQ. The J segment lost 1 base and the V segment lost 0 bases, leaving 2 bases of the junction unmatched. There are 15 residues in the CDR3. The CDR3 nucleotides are TGCGCCAGCAGCTTGGCAGGGGGCGCGAACACTGAAGCTTTCTTT. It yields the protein CASSLAGGANTEAFF.

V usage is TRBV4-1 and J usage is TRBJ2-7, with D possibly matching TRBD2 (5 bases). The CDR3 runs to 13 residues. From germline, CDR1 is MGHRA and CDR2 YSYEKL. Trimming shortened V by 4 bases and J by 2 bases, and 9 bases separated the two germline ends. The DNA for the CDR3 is TGCGCCAGCAGCCCACGGGGAACCTACGAGCAGTACTTC. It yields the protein CASSPRGTYEQYF.

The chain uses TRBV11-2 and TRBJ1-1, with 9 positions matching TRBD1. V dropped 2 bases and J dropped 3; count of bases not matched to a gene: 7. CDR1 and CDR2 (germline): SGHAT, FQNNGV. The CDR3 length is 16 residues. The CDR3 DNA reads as TGTGCCAGCAGCTTAAGGGTGACAGGGGGTCACACTGAAGCTTTCTTT. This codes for CASSLRVTGGHTEAFF.

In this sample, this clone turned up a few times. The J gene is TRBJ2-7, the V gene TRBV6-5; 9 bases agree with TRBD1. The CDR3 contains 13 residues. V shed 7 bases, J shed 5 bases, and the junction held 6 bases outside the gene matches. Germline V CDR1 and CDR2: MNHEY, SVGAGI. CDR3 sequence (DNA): TGTGCCAGCAAGGGGACAGGGCGGCACGAGCAGTACTTC. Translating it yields CASKGTGRHEQYF.

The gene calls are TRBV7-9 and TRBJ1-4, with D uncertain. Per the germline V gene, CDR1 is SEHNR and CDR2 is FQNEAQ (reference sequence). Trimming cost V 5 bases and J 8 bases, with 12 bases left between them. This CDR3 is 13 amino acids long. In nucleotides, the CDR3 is TGTGCCAGCAGCAAAGGGCGGTGGGAAAAACTGTTTTTT. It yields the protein CASSKGRWEKLFF.

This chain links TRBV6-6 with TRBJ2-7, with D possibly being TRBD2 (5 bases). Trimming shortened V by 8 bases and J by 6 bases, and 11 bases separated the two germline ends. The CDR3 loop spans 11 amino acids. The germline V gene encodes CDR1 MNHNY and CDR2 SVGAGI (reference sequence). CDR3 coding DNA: TGTGCCAGCCTTCGGGATGGCGAGCAGTACTTC. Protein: CASLRDGEQYF.

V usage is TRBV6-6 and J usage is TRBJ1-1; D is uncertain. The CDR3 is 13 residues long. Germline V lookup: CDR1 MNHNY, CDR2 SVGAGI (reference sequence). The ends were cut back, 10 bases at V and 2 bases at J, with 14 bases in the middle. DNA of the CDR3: TGTGCCACTCCTCAGGTTCTTAACACTGAAGCTTTCTTT. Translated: CATPQVLNTEAFF.

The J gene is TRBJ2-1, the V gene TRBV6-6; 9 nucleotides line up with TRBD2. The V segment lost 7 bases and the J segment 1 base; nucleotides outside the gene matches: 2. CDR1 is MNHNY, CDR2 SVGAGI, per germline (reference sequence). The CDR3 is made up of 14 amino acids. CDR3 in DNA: TGTGCCAGCAAGCGGGAGGTGTCCTACAATGAGCAGTTCTTC. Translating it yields CASKREVSYNEQFF.